The 30 T cell receptor beta chains below were found in one sample sequenced in a study of shared clonotypes between healthy human individuals. The data were produced by immunoSEQ multiplex PCR, yet TCRdb's version contains in-frame clones alone and is incomplete. This repertoire shows over a million clones, over 95% found once; its top ten account for about 1.2%. Sequencing was done on a sample of naive CD4+ T cells sorted from blood. The subset here: CD45RA+ positively selected. These receptors all come from a man aged 25 to 40 in good health.

This chain joins TRBV5-1 and TRBJ2-3; 7 nucleotides align to TRBD1. The CDR3 contains 16 residues. Germline CDR1 SGHRS, CDR2 YFSETQ. The V gene end was trimmed by 4 bases and the J gene end by 1 base; junction bases not matched to a gene: 9. The CDR3 DNA follows: TGCGCCAGCAGCCCAGGGACAGTCCCTGGCACAGATACGCAGTATTTT. The encoded protein is CASSPGTVPGTDTQYF.

The chain has TRBV6-1 and TRBJ2-7, with D unresolved. Germline CDR1 is MNHNS and CDR2 is SASEGT. Trimming shortened V by 4 bases and J by 5 bases, and 15 bases separated the two germline ends. The CDR3 extends over 14 amino acids. Written as DNA, the CDR3 is TGTGCCAGCAGTGTACTCAGACTGTTCGACGAGCAGTACTTC. It specifies CASSVLRLFDEQYF.

A note on this clone: At the DNA level, this CDR3 is encoded by other sequences in the same sample as well. In DNA form, the CDR3 reads TGTGCCAGCAGCCCCAGCTCCTACAATGAGCAGTTCTTC. Protein product: CASSPSSYNEQFF. The J gene is TRBJ2-1, the V gene TRBV9; no reliable D call. The CDR3 sequence is 13 residues long. V was cut by 4 bases and J by 0 bases, with 5 bases left in between. Per germline, CDR1 SGDLS and CDR2 YYNGEE.

The chain combines TRBV28 with TRBJ2-5, with 9 bases identical to TRBD1. Trimming at V came to 5 bases and at J to 5 bases, leaving 6 bases not matched to a gene. The germline V gene encodes CDR1 MDHEN and CDR2 SYDVKM. This CDR3 comprises 14 residues. The CDR3 region has the DNA TGTGCCAGCAGTCAGGACAGGGGTCAGGAGACCCAGTACTTC. This encodes CASSQDRGQETQYF.

The V call is TRBV7-9, the J call TRBJ2-3, with unresolved D. This CDR3 has 14 amino acids. Germline CDR1 reads SEHNR; CDR2 reads FQNEAQ (reference sequence). The V and J ends lost 11 bases and 7 bases respectively, with 22 bases between them. The CDR3 loop reads CAQAAAQTWNTQYF. The DNA of the CDR3 is TGTGCCCAAGCTGCCGCTCAGACCTGGAATACGCAGTATTTT.

V and J are TRBV27 and TRBJ2-3, with D possibly TRBD1 on 6 matching bases. Germline CDR1 is MNHEY and CDR2 is SMNVEV (reference sequence). CDR3 length: 16 residues. V was shortened by 1 base and J by 1 base, with 12 bases between the two germline ends. CDR3 region: CASSLWQGLGTDTQYF. The CDR3 region has the DNA TGTGCCAGCAGTTTATGGCAGGGGCTTGGCACAGATACGCAGTATTTT.

This sequence joins TRBV6-1 and TRBJ2-2; D call uncertain. Germline V gives CDR1 MNHNS, CDR2 SASEGT. The CDR3 loop spans 18 amino acids. The V and J ends lost 4 bases and 7 bases respectively, with 25 bases between them. DNA for the CDR3: TGTGCCAGCAGTGGACCGATGGGCAGTATGCCCTGGGGCGGGGAGCTGTTTTTT. This encodes CASSGPMGSMPWGGELFF.

This sequence joins TRBV30 and TRBJ2-7; TRBD1 agrees at 7 bases. The junction had 6 bases not matched to a gene; V was cut back by 0 bases and J by 4 bases. This CDR3 has 14 residues. Germline CDR1 reads GTSNPN; CDR2 reads SVGIG (reference sequence). The CDR3 loop reads CAWSVTGATYEQYF. The CDR3 coding sequence is TGTGCCTGGAGTGTTACAGGGGCTACTTACGAGCAGTACTTC.

The J gene is TRBJ2-7, the V gene TRBV7-6; 8 bases are shared with TRBD2. CDR1 SGHVS and CDR2 FNYEAQ come from the germline V gene. V shed 1 base, J shed 6 bases, and the junction held 17 bases outside the gene matches. This CDR3 comprises 18 residues. CDR3 in DNA: TGTGCCAGCAGCTTAGACCCAGCGGGAGACACCAGGTTGGGCGAGCAGTACTTC. Its protein product is CASSLDPAGDTRLGEQYF.

This sequence joins TRBV12-5 and TRBJ2-2; 7 nucleotides agree with TRBD2. The CDR3 contains 17 residues. V was clipped by 0 bases and J by 3 bases; unmatched bases: 7. Germline V gene data show CDR1 as LGHNT and CDR2 as FRNRAP. The CDR3 loop reads CASGLVLGGSYTGELFF. CDR3 DNA: TGTGCTAGTGGTTTGGTACTCGGCGGGAGTTACACCGGGGAGCTGTTTTTT.

The CDR3 here is CASSVGTNRGELFF. For the CDR3, the DNA is TGTGCCAGCAGTGTCGGGACAAATCGCGGGGAGCTGTTTTTT. The V call is TRBV6-1, the J call TRBJ2-2; possible D gene TRBD1, 6 bases. V dropped 4 bases and J dropped 7 bases, with 13 bases sitting between them. This CDR3 contains 14 residues. Germline loops: CDR1 MNHNS, CDR2 SASEGT.

V gene TRBV2 combines with J gene TRBJ2-2; D unresolved. The CDR3 has 11 residues. Trimming took 4 bases from V and 7 from J, leaving 4 bases between them. The germline V gene encodes CDR1 SNHLY and CDR2 FYNNEI. The CDR3 here is CASSGHGELFF. Written as DNA, the CDR3 is TGTGCCAGCAGTGGACACGGGGAGCTGTTTTTT.

This clone occurred once. CDR3 residues: CASSLDDTGELFF. In DNA form, the CDR3 reads TGCGCCAGCAGCTTGGATGACACCGGGGAGCTGTTTTTT. V usage is TRBV5-1 and J usage is TRBJ2-2; D is unclear. This CDR3 spans 13 amino acids. In germline, CDR1 is SGHRS, CDR2 YFSETQ. Deletions cut 0 bases from V and 3 bases from J, with 3 bases between.

Regarding this clone: This specimen includes other DNA sequences encoding the same CDR3. This chain joins TRBV10-3 and TRBJ2-7; maybe TRBD2 (5 bases). CDR3 length: 12 residues. Germline V lookup: CDR1 ENHRY, CDR2 SYGVKD. V was shortened by 3 bases and J by 3 bases, with 6 bases between the two germline ends. CDR3 bases: TGTGCCATCAGTGATACTAGCTACGAGCAGTACTTC. It specifies CAISDTSYEQYF.

The CDR3 protein is CASSFSIVETQYF. CDR3 in DNA: TGTGCCAGCAGCTTCTCGATTGTAGAGACGCAGTATTTT. The V and J genes are TRBV7-2 and TRBJ2-3; D ambiguous. Germline-derived CDR1 and CDR2 are SGHTA and FQGNSA. The CDR3 covers 13 residues. V shed 3 bases and J shed 9 bases, with 13 bases lying between them. The entire variable domain, with the rest obtained from reference TRBV7-2 and TRBJ2-3, is as follows: GAGVSQSPSNKVTEKGKDVELRCDPISGHTALYWYRQSLGQGLEFLIYFQGNSAPDKSGLPSDRFSAERTGGSVSTLTIQRTQQEDSAVYLCASSFSIVETQYFGPGTRLTVL.

The rearrangement uses TRBV2 and TRBJ1-2, with D unresolved. This CDR3 is built from 14 residues. V lost 4 bases and J lost 4, with 13 bases in between. The germline V gene encodes CDR1 SNHLY and CDR2 FYNNEI. In DNA form, the CDR3 reads TGTGCCAGCAGTGTGGAGGTGAGGAGCTATGGCTACACCTTC. Its protein product is CASSVEVRSYGYTF.

The rearrangement links TRBV7-9 to TRBJ2-1; 14 nucleotides align to TRBD2. The J segment lost 0 bases and the V segment lost 4 bases, leaving 5 bases of the junction unmatched. The germline V gene encodes CDR1 SEHNR and CDR2 FQNEAQ (reference sequence). CDR3 size: 18 residues. For the CDR3, the DNA is TGTGCCAGCAGCTCTAGGACTAGCGGGAGGATCTCCTACAATGAGCAGTTCTTC. It is translated as CASSSRTSGRISYNEQFF.

This rearrangement joins TRBV27 to TRBJ2-7, with 11 bases matching TRBD2. The germline CDR1 and CDR2 sequences are MNHEY and SMNVEV (reference sequence). With 5 bases clipped from V and 8 bases from J, the junction kept 11 bases outside the gene matches. The CDR3 totals 15 residues. CDR3 sequence: CASSPTVLAGVQQYF. The CDR3, as DNA: TGTGCCAGCAGTCCGACGGTACTAGCGGGAGTTCAGCAGTACTTC.

The rearrangement joins TRBV19 to TRBJ1-5; perhaps TRBD1 as D (6 bases). The V end lost 5 bases, the J end lost 5 bases, and 16 bases lay between the germline ends. The germline CDR1 and CDR2 sequences are LNHDA and SQIVND (reference sequence). There are 15 residues in the CDR3. The chain's CDR3 is CASSASRGEYQPQHF. The CDR3 DNA reads TGTGCCAGTAGTGCGTCCAGGGGTGAGTATCAGCCCCAGCATTTT.

J is TRBJ2-5 and V is TRBV18, with 10 bases matching TRBD1. J was trimmed by 3 bases and V by 0 bases; bases with no gene match: 4. The CDR3 sequence is 16 residues long. The germline gives CDR1 KGHSH, CDR2 LQKENI. Here the CDR3 DNA reads TGTGCCAGCTCACCACCCACCGGGACAGGGGAAGAGACCCAGTACTTC. It yields the protein CASSPPTGTGEETQYF.

This rearrangement joins TRBV10-3 to TRBJ2-7; the match to TRBD2 covers 7 bases. The germline gives CDR1 ENHRY, CDR2 SYGVKD. V shed 0 bases and J 3 bases; nucleotides not matched to a gene: 5. The length of the CDR3 is 15 residues. The CDR3 region is CAISESPRDYYEQYF. The CDR3 DNA follows: TGTGCCATCAGTGAGTCACCGCGGGACTACTACGAGCAGTACTTC.

This chain connects TRBV5-1 to TRBJ1-4; 9 bases match TRBD1. V trimming: 3 bases; J trimming: 6 bases; junction bases outside the gene matches: 6. The CDR3 has 15 residues. Germline CDR1 SGHRS, CDR2 YFSETQ. Here the CDR3 reads CASSSGQGFDEKLFF. The CDR3 DNA reads TGCGCCAGCAGCTCCGGACAGGGGTTCGATGAAAAACTGTTTTTT.

The V gene is TRBV6-5, the J gene TRBJ1-3, with D possibly TRBD1 on 5 matching bases. CDR1 and CDR2 from the germline V gene are MNHEY and SVGAGI. The CDR3 covers 14 residues. V gave up 4 bases and J gave up 1 base, with 8 bases separating them. CDR3 in DNA: TGTGCCAGCAGTTTGGGGGTTTCTGGAAACACCATATATTTT. It translates to CASSLGVSGNTIYF.

This chain uses TRBV5-4 with TRBJ2-7; 10 bases are a match to TRBD2. Germline values: CDR1 SGHNT, CDR2 YYREEE (reference sequence). J lost 6 bases, V lost 3 bases, and 6 bases had no gene match. This CDR3 is 14 amino acids long. The CDR3 loop reads CASSSAGTSVEQYF. The CDR3 DNA follows: TGTGCCAGCAGCTCCGCGGGGACTAGCGTCGAGCAGTACTTC.

With regard to this clone: This sample also contains other DNA sequences that code for the same CDR3. V and J are TRBV10-1 and TRBJ2-7; D unresolved. This CDR3 is built from 12 residues. Trimming cost V 3 bases and J 1 base, with 4 bases left between them. The germline V gene encodes CDR1 WNHNN and CDR2 SYGVQD (reference sequence). DNA for the CDR3: TGCGCCAGCAGTGAAGGTTCCTACGAGCAGTACTTC. Its translation: CASSEGSYEQYF.

The table lists this clone with a count of one. The V call is TRBV5-4, the J call TRBJ2-2; no reliable D call. Germline CDR1 and CDR2: SGHNT and YYREEE (reference sequence). The CDR3 runs to 16 residues. Trimming pared 4 bases from V and 1 base from J, leaving 14 bases between. The CDR3 loop is CASSPPTPQNTGELFF. The CDR3 nucleotides are TGTGCCAGCAGCCCGCCCACACCCCAGAACACCGGGGAGCTGTTTTTT.

The chain couples TRBV19 to TRBJ1-5, with D perhaps TRBD1 (6 bases). Germline assignment: CDR1 LNHDA and CDR2 SQIVND (reference sequence). CDR3 length: 16 residues. V gave up 0 bases and J gave up 6 bases, with 15 bases separating them. The CDR3 DNA reads as TGTGCCAGTAGTATAGATCCTGTAGGGGGTTCTCAGCCCCAGCATTTT. It encodes CASSIDPVGGSQPQHF.

The chain has TRBV5-1 and TRBJ1-1, with D unresolved. The CDR3 extends over 15 amino acids. The germline gives CDR1 SGHRS, CDR2 YFSETQ. V lost 4 bases and J 0 bases, leaving 13 bases between the germline ends. This CDR3 is CASSAPNIMNTEAFF. For the CDR3, the DNA is TGCGCCAGCAGCGCCCCCAACATAATGAACACTGAAGCTTTCTTT. Full variable domain (rest looked up from reference TRBV5-1 and TRBJ1-1): KAGVTQTPRYLIKTRGQQVTLSCSPISGHRSVSWYQQTPGQGLQFLFEYFSETQRNKGNFPGRFSGRQFSNSRSEMNVSTLELGDSALYLCASSAPNIMNTEAFFGQGTRLTVV.

V gene TRBV7-8 combines with J gene TRBJ1-1; TRBD1 aligns across 9 bases. V lost 6 bases, J lost 4 bases, and 6 bases stayed unmatched. CDR1 and CDR2 (germline): SGHVS, FQNEAQ. CDR3 length: 14 residues. The CDR3: CASRKTGGPTEAFF. DNA of the CDR3: TGTGCCAGCAGGAAGACAGGGGGACCCACTGAAGCTTTCTTT.

V and J are TRBV29-1 and TRBJ1-3; D call uncertain. V was shortened by 7 bases and J by 0 bases, with 7 bases between the two germline ends. CDR1 and CDR2 from the germline V gene are SQVTM and ANQGSEA. The CDR3 runs to 12 residues. The CDR3 DNA reads as TGCAGCGGACAAACCTCTGGAAACACCATATATTTT. As protein: CSGQTSGNTIYF.